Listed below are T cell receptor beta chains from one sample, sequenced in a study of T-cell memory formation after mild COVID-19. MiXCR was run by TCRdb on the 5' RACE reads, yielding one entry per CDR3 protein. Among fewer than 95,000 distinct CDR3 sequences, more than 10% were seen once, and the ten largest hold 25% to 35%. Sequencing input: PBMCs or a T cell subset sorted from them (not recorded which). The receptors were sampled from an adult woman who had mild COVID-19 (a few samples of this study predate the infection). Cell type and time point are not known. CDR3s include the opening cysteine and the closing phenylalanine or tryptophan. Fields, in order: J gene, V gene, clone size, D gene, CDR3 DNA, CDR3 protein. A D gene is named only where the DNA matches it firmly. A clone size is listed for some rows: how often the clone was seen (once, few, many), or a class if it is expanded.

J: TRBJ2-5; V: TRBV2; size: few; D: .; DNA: TGTGCCAGCGCGAAGCGACTAGACAGGGAATTAGGGACCCAGTACTTC; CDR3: CASAKRLDRELGTQYF
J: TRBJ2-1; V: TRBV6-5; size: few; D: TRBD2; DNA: TGTGCCAGCACATGGACTAGCGGGAGGAATGAGCAGTTCTTC; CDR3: CASTWTSGRNEQFF
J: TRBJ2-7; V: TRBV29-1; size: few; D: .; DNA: TGCAGCGTCGGGCGAGGGAGTTCCTACGAGCAGTACTTC; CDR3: CSVGRGSSYEQYF
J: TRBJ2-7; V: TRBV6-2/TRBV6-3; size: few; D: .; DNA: TGTGCCCACGGCCCCTCTGAAGCCTACGAGCAGTACTTC; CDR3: CAHGPSEAYEQYF
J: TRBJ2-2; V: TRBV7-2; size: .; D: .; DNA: TGTGCCAGCAGCTTAGTGGGAAGCGGGGAGCTGTTTTTT; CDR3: CASSLVGSGELFF
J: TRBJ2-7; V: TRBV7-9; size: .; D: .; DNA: TGTGCCAGCAGCCGTAATCGGGGTCCCAACGAGCAGTACTTC; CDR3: CASSRNRGPNEQYF
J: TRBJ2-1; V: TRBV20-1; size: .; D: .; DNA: TGCAGTGCTAGGCGACCAGGGACCCTCCACGATGAGCAGTTCTTC; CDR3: CSARRPGTLHDEQFF
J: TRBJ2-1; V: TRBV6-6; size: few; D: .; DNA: TGTGCCAGCAGTTACTCTTTCGGGAATGAGCAGTTCTTC; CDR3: CASSYSFGNEQFF
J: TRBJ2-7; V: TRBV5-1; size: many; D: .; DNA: TGCGCCAGCAGCTTGGAAGCCACCTACGAGCAGTACTTC; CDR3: CASSLEATYEQYF
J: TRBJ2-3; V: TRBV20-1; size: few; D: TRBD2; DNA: TGCAGTGCTAGAGATCCACGGCGGGAGGTGTCCACAGATACGCAGTATTTT; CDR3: CSARDPRREVSTDTQYF
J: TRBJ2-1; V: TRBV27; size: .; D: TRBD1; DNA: TGTGCCAGCAGTTTCATCGGACAGGGTACCTATGAGCAGTTCTTC; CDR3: CASSFIGQGTYEQFF
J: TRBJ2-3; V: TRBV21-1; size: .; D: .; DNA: TGTGCCAGCAGCTATAGACTAGCGGGAGGGAAATGCAGTAGCACAGATACGCAGTATTTT; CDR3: CASSYRLAGGKCSSTDTQYF
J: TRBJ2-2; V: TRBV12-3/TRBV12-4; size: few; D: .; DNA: TGTGCCACCAAAAACTCGATATCCGACACCGGGGAGCTGTTTTTT; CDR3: CATKNSISDTGELFF
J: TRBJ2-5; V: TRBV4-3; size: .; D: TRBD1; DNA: TGCGCCAGCAGCCATGACAGGGGGAGAAAAGAGACCCAGTACTTC; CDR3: CASSHDRGRKETQYF
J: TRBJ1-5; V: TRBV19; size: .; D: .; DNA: TGTGCCAGTACTACGGGCATTGGTCAGCCCCAGCATTTT; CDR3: CASTTGIGQPQHF
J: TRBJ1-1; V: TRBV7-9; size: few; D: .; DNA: TGTGCCAGCAGCCCGGCTTTCGGGGTAAGGCATCGCATGAACACTGAAGCTTTCTTT; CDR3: CASSPAFGVRHRMNTEAFF
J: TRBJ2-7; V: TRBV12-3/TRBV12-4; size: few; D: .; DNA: TGTGCCAGCAGCCTCGGGACCCCCCGGGACGAGCAGTACTTC; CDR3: CASSLGTPRDEQYF
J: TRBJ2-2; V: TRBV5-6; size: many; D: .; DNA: TGTGCCAGCAGCTTGGCGCTCTTTCCCAGGGAGAAGGGGAACACCGGGGAGCTGTTTTTT; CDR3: CASSLALFPREKGNTGELFF
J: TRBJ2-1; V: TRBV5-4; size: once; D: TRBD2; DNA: TGTGCCAGCAGCCCCGGGAGCGGGGGTGAGCAGTTCTTC; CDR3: CASSPGSGGEQFF
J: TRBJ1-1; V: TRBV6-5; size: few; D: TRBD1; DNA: TGTGCCAGCGCCGGTCACAGGGGGTACACTGAAGCTTTCTTT; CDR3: CASAGHRGYTEAFF
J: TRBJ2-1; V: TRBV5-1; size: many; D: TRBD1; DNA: TGCGCCAGCAGCTCCTGGACAGGGCATTCTGAAAATGAGCAGTTCTTC; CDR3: CASSSWTGHSENEQFF
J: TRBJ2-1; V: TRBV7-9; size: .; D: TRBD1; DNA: TGTGCCAGCAGACCGACAGGGGGCAATGAGCAGTTCTTC; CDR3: CASRPTGGNEQFF
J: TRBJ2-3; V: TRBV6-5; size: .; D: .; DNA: TGTGCCAGCAGTGGGAAGATGCGGTCAGATACGCAGTATTTT; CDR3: CASSGKMRSDTQYF
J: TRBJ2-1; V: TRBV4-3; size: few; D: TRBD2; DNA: TGCGCCAGCAGCCAAGAATTGAGAAAGCGGGAGGGCTCCTACAATGAGCAGTTCTTC; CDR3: CASSQELRKREGSYNEQFF
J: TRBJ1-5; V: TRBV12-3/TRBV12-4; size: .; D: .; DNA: TGTGCCAGCAGTTTACGGACGGGGGTCAGTCAGCCCCAGCATTTT; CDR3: CASSLRTGVSQPQHF
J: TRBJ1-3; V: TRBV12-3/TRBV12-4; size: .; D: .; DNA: TGTGCCAGCAGTTTCATAGGGAACGGAAACACCATATATTTT; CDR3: CASSFIGNGNTIYF
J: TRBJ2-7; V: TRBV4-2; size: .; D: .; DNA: TGTGCCAGCAGCCAAGATGAAGGGCGAGGTCTAGCGACCTACGAGCAGTACTTC; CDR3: CASSQDEGRGLATYEQYF
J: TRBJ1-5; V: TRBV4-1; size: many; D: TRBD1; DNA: TGCGCCAGCAGCCAAGATGGAACAGGGGGGAATCAGCCCCAGCATTTT; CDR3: CASSQDGTGGNQPQHF
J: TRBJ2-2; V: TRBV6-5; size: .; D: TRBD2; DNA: TGTGCCAGCAGTTACGGGACTAGCGTCATGAACACCGGGGAGCTGTTTTTT; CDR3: CASSYGTSVMNTGELFF
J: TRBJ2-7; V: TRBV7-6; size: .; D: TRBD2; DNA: TGTGCCAGCAGCTTAGATCCGGGGGGGCCTGACGAGCAGTACTTC; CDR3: CASSLDPGGPDEQYF